The TCR beta chain described here comes from a study of cytomegalovirus exposure and HLA in healthy donors. Primers included in the PCR were 60 Vbeta and 13 Jbeta primers. Assay used: immunoSEQ multiplex PCR; TCRdb lists only in-frame clones, some missing. This sample's table reports 53,000 or so clones. The CDR3 consists of 12 residues. In germline, CDR1 is SGHNT, CDR2 YYREEE (reference sequence). V was cut by 2 bases and J by 8 bases, with 10 bases left in between. This sequence joins TRBV5-4 and TRBJ1-1; D unclear. The source material was PBMCs. This sequence was found in a man aged 18 to 29 in good health and CMV-seropositive. CDR3 region: CASSFGEREAFF. CDR3 bases: TGTGCCAGCAGCTTTGGGGAGAGGGAAGCTTTCTTT.